These T cell receptor beta chains were read from a single sample in a study of metastatic and nonmetastatic thyroid tumors. TCRdb reanalyzed the PCR reads via MiXCR. The table has about 4,800 clones, around 30% seen once; the top ten hold 16%. The material sequenced was adjacent normal tissue. All receptors come from a male donor with papillary thyroid cancer or a benign thyroid nodule (not recorded which). Some clones in this sample may be carry-over from other donors' samples. Each CDR3 is given with its conserved first and last residue. A D gene is named only where the DNA matches it firmly. Size tells how often a clone was seen (once, few, many) or the class of an expanded clone, and some rows leave it out.

abundance	d_gene	j_gene	v_gene	CDR3aa	CDR3nt
few	TRBD1	TRBJ1-5	TRBV7-8	CASSAKPRDRVDQPQHF	TGTGCCAGCAGCGCAAAACCTCGGGACAGGGTTGATCAGCCCCAGCATTTT
medium-sized	NA	TRBJ2-7	TRBV14	CASSQDWSGRGSYEQYF	TGTGCCAGCAGCCAAGATTGGTCGGGACGAGGATCCTACGAGCAGTACTTC
NA	TRBD1	TRBJ2-5	TRBV6-1	CASTRSGTGTSETQYF	TGTGCCAGCACTCGATCCGGGACAGGGACGAGTGAGACCCAGTACTTC
medium-sized	NA	TRBJ1-1	TRBV7-9	CASSLDRNEAFF	TGTGCCAGCAGCCTAGACAGGAATGAAGCTTTCTTT
few	TRBD2	TRBJ2-7	TRBV12-3/TRBV12-4	CASSSGLAEYEQYF	TGTGCCAGCAGTTCGGGACTAGCGGAATACGAGCAGTACTTC
few	NA	TRBJ2-7	TRBV28	CASSLYGQQYF	TGTGCCAGCAGTTTGTACGGGCAGCAGTACTTC
medium-sized	TRBD1	TRBJ1-2	TRBV11-1	CATRQGSGYTF	TGTGCCACCCGACAGGGATCCGGCTACACCTTC
NA	TRBD1	TRBJ1-2	TRBV2	CASTGQGAQSYGYTF	TGTGCCAGCACCGGACAGGGGGCGCAAAGCTATGGCTACACCTTC
NA	NA	TRBJ2-7	TRBV30	CAWSRGDEQYF	TGTGCCTGGAGTAGGGGGGACGAGCAGTACTTC
NA	TRBD1	TRBJ2-7	TRBV5-5	CASSFEGQGLEQYF	TGTGCCAGCAGCTTTGAGGGACAGGGCCTCGAGCAGTACTTC
medium-sized	NA	TRBJ2-3	TRBV12-3/TRBV12-4	CASSPRVIYSTDTQYF	TGTGCCAGCAGCCCGAGGGTCATTTATAGCACAGATACGCAGTATTTT
NA	NA	TRBJ2-2	TRBV12-3/TRBV12-4	CASSLLSATGELFF	TGTGCCAGCAGTCTCCTTAGCGCCACCGGGGAGCTGTTTTTT
NA	NA	TRBJ1-2	TRBV28	CAITGTRAGGYTF	TGTGCCATAACCGGGACCCGGGCAGGAGGCTACACCTTC
NA	NA	TRBJ1-6	TRBV6-1	CASSRNSPLHF	TGTGCCAGCAGTCGGAATTCACCCCTCCACTTT
NA	TRBD2	TRBJ2-2	TRBV5-1	CASRGTSGTGELFF	TGCGCCAGCAGGGGGACTAGTGGTACCGGGGAGCTGTTTTTT
NA	NA	TRBJ2-2	TRBV10-3	CAIIDLPEDGELFF	TGTGCCATCATTGACCTACCAGAGGACGGGGAGCTGTTTTTT
NA	NA	TRBJ1-1	TRBV19	CASSFLTGEAFF	TGTGCCAGTAGTTTTTTAACAGGGGAAGCTTTCTTT
large	TRBD2	TRBJ2-3	TRBV28	CASSLPSGLTDTQYF	TGTGCCAGCAGTTTACCTAGCGGGCTCACAGATACGCAGTATTTT
medium-sized	TRBD2	TRBJ2-7	TRBV20-1	CSAREPAGGTGEYF	TGCAGTGCTAGAGAGCCAGCGGGGGGGACGGGGGAGTACTTC
many	TRBD1	TRBJ2-1	TRBV4-1	CASSQDETGGRPNEQFF	TGCGCCAGCAGCCAGGACGAGACAGGGGGCCGCCCCAATGAGCAGTTCTTC
NA	NA	TRBJ2-7	TRBV20-1	CSARLGAGSCEQYF	TGCAGTGCCAGACTGGGGGCAGGGTCGTGCGAGCAGTACTTC
few	NA	TRBJ2-7	TRBV6-4	CASSDGRYEQYF	TGTGCCAGCAGTGATGGAAGGTACGAGCAGTACTTC
NA	NA	TRBJ1-6	TRBV6-2/TRBV6-3	CASTNWTAYNSPLHF	TGTGCCAGCACAAACTGGACGGCCTATAATTCACCCCTCCACTTT
once	NA	TRBJ1-1	TRBV25-1	CASSEFRDWGDTEAFF	TGTGCCAGCAGTGAATTCAGGGACTGGGGAGACACAGAAGCTTTCTTT
once	NA	TRBJ2-1	TRBV11-2	CASSHRAPTGVNEQFF	TGTGCCAGCAGCCACCGGGCTCCCACTGGGGTCAATGAGCAGTTCTTC
NA	TRBD2	TRBJ2-7	TRBV20-1	CSASPGTSGGEQYF	TGCAGTGCTAGCCCCGGGACTAGCGGGGGGGAGCAGTACTTC
few	TRBD2	TRBJ2-1	TRBV28	CARLQWREVYNEQFF	TGCGCCAGACTCCAATGGCGGGAGGTCTACAATGAGCAGTTCTTC
NA	TRBD1	TRBJ1-2	TRBV7-2	CASSLSGRGLGGYTF	TGTGCCAGCAGCTTATCGGGCAGGGGGCTTGGAGGCTACACCTTC
few	NA	TRBJ1-4	TRBV6-1	CASSETVNEKLFF	TGTGCCAGCAGTGAGACGGTGAATGAAAAACTGTTTTTT
NA	NA	TRBJ1-1	TRBV12-3/TRBV12-4	CASSPVAGSAEAFF	TGTGCCAGCAGTCCCGTAGCCGGTTCGGCTGAAGCTTTCTTT
NA	TRBD1	TRBJ1-1	TRBV7-9	CASSGQGFTEAFF	TGTGCCAGCAGCGGACAGGGGTTCACTGAAGCTTTCTTT
NA	TRBD2	TRBJ2-7	TRBV4-2	CASSQVEAGGREQYF	TGTGCCAGCAGCCAAGTGGAGGCGGGGGGGCGGGAGCAGTACTTC
many	NA	TRBJ2-2	TRBV30	CASTRDGGTGELFF	TGTGCCTCCACCCGGGACGGAGGGACCGGGGAGCTGTTTTTT
NA	NA	TRBJ2-2	TRBV13	CASSLGRAGELFF	TGTGCCAGCAGCCTTGGAAGGGCCGGGGAGCTGTTTTTT
NA	TRBD1	TRBJ1-5	TRBV30	CAWSGQGATKRGQPQHF	TGTGCCTGGAGTGGACAGGGGGCGACTAAACGGGGTCAGCCCCAGCATTTT
NA	NA	TRBJ2-7	TRBV5-1	CASRLDSPYEQYF	TGCGCCAGCAGACTCGACAGTCCCTACGAGCAGTACTTC
few	NA	TRBJ2-1	TRBV6-5	CASSLLGGEQFF	TGTGCCAGCAGTCTTCTAGGCGGCGAGCAGTTCTTC
medium-sized	NA	TRBJ2-7	TRBV29-1	CSVGLLAPADLLYEQYF	TGCAGCGTTGGATTGTTGGCCCCGGCGGATCTCTTATACGAGCAGTACTTC
few	TRBD1	TRBJ2-7	TRBV12-3/TRBV12-4	CASRGGQGNEQYF	TGTGCCAGCAGAGGGGGACAGGGAAACGAGCAGTACTTC
few	NA	TRBJ2-7	TRBV6-1	CASTRTSTPYEQYF	TGTGCCAGCACCCGGACATCGACCCCTTACGAGCAGTACTTC
few	NA	TRBJ2-1	TRBV28	CASSQTLSLGVAYNEQFF	TGTGCCAGCAGTCAGACCCTATCATTGGGGGTTGCTTACAATGAGCAGTTCTTC
few	TRBD1	TRBJ1-2	TRBV5-1	CANSLGDRINYGYTF	TGCGCCAACAGCTTGGGGGACAGGATTAACTATGGCTACACCTTC
large	NA	TRBJ2-7	TRBV28	CASSSYGVVGYEQYF	TGTGCCAGCAGCTCCTATGGGGTGGTAGGCTACGAGCAGTACTTC
NA	NA	TRBJ1-1	TRBV20-1	CSALSDTEAFF	TGCAGTGCCCTCAGCGACACTGAAGCTTTCTTT
large	TRBD1	TRBJ2-7	TRBV6-2/TRBV6-3	CASKPMGTGSYEQYF	TGTGCCAGCAAGCCCATGGGGACAGGGTCTTACGAGCAGTACTTC
NA	NA	TRBJ1-3	TRBV19	CASRGFGAGNTIYF	TGTGCCAGTAGGGGGTTTGGAGCTGGAAACACCATATATTTT